This T cell receptor beta chain derives from a study of T cell changes during pregnancy in multiple sclerosis. This CDR3 has 15 residues. The ends were cut back, 0 bases at V and 0 bases at J, with 8 bases in the middle. CDR1 and CDR2 from the germline V gene are LGHNA and YSLEER. The repertoire was sequenced with immunoSEQ multiplex PCR; TCRdb's copy has only in-frame clones and lacks some. This table has roughly 35,000 clones, around 90% appearing once. This clonotype was obtained from a female donor with multiple sclerosis, enrolled in a pregnancy study. The chain links TRBV4-3 to TRBJ1-1; no definite D call. The specimen comprised CD8+ T cells from peripheral blood mononuclear cells, sampled after pregnancy. CDR3 region: CASSQELELNTEAFF. CDR3 coding DNA: TGCGCCAGCAGCCAAGAACTAGAACTGAACACTGAAGCTTTCTTT.